These 21 T cell receptor beta chains originate from one sample sequenced in a study of regulatory T cells in long-lasting Graves disease. Time point specified: newly diagnosed GD, antithyroid drugs for less than 3 months. Following extraction of RNA from PBMCs, that RNA was used to make the TCR library. Sequencing libraries for TCR beta were prepared with iRepertoire HTBI primers and Arm-PCR of CDR3 regions. TCRdb independently ran MiXCR on the multiplex PCR reads; one entry per CDR3 protein. The sample consists of some 320,000 distinct CDR3 sequences, 15% to 20% of them appearing once. The sequenced sample was peripheral blood mononuclear cells (PBMCs), obtained at new diagnosis, from a patient treated with antithyroid drugs. These receptors were taken from a female donor with Graves disease.

This chain connects TRBV5-5 to TRBJ2-1; D is unresolved. CDR1 and CDR2 from the germline V gene are SGHKS and YYEKEE (reference sequence). Trimming stripped 4 bases from V and 7 bases from J, with 9 bases between. The CDR3 is 12 amino acids. The CDR3 DNA is TGTGCCAGCAGCGTCGGCGTAAATGAGCAGTTCTTC. Its protein product is CASSVGVNEQFF.

This clonotype was seen only once. A far larger clone is a single base away, which makes a read error likely. The chain combines TRBV7-2 with TRBJ2-3, with TRBD1 matching over 8 bases. V was pared by 4 bases and J by 2 bases, with 5 bases of the junction left unmatched. Germline V lookup: CDR1 SGHTA, CDR2 FQGNSA. The CDR3 spans 15 residues. CDR3 sequence reads: CASSSRTGYTDTQYF. The CDR3 nucleotides are TGTGCCAGCAGCTCTAGGACAGGGTACACAGATACGCAGTATTTT.

This clonotype occurred many times. This chain uses TRBV6-5 with TRBJ1-1, with D possibly matching TRBD1 (6 bases). V lost 4 bases and J lost 5, with 26 bases in between. This CDR3 contains 18 residues. Germline V gene lookup returns CDR1 MNHEY and CDR2 SVGAGI. In nucleotides, the CDR3 is TGTGCCAGCAGTTCTCCCTCTAAGTCAGGGGAGAGAGAAACTGAAGCTTTCTTT. This gives the protein CASSSPSKSGERETEAFF.

This clonotype was counted ten times or more. V is TRBV9 and J is TRBJ1-5; no clear D. The CDR3 totals 13 residues. CDR1 and CDR2 (germline): SGDLS, YYNGEE. Trimming stripped 0 bases from V and 9 bases from J, with 10 bases between. The CDR3 here is CASSVDVQWPQHF. The CDR3, as DNA: TGTGCCAGCAGCGTAGATGTCCAATGGCCCCAGCATTTT. Full variable domain (rest looked up from reference TRBV9 and TRBJ1-5): DSGVTQTPKHLITATGQRVTLRCSPRSGDLSVYWYQQSLDQGLQFLIQYYNGEERAKGNILERFSAQQFPDLHSELNLSSLELGDSALYFCASSVDVQWPQHFGDGTRLSIL.

In its sample, this clonotype was seen many times. The rearrangement uses TRBV9 and TRBJ2-7, with D perhaps TRBD1 (5 bases). V lost 4 bases and J lost 0, with 11 bases in between. CDR3 length equals 14 residues. The germline CDR1 and CDR2 sequences are SGDLS and YYNGEE. CDR3 coding DNA: TGTGCCAGCAGCCCTCGACAGTTCTCCTACGAGCAGTACTTC. It yields the protein CASSPRQFSYEQYF. The complete variable domain, with remaining parts taken from reference TRBV9 and TRBJ2-7, reads DSGVTQTPKHLITATGQRVTLRCSPRSGDLSVYWYQQSLDQGLQFLIQYYNGEERAKGNILERFSAQQFPDLHSELNLSSLELGDSALYFCASSPRQFSYEQYFGPGTRLTVT.

There are a few counts of this clonotype. J is TRBJ2-2 and V is TRBV3-1; D possibly matches TRBD1 or TRBD2 (5 bases each). The CDR3 spans 16 residues. With 4 bases removed from V and 4 bases from J, the gap between germline ends came to 16 bases. CDR1 is LGHDT and CDR2 is YNNKEL in the germline V gene (reference sequence). CDR3 protein: CASSLGTSQGTGELFF. CDR3 nucleotides: TGTGCCAGCAGCCTGGGGACCAGTCAGGGCACCGGGGAGCTGTTTTTT. The full variable domain, its missing parts supplied by reference TRBV3-1 and TRBJ2-2, is DTAVSQTPKYLVTQMGNDKSIKCEQNLGHDTMYWYKQDSKKFLKIMFSYNNKELIINETVPNRFSPKSPDKAHLNLHINSLELGDSAVYFCASSLGTSQGTGELFFGEGSRLTVL.

The chain carries TRBV2 and TRBJ1-4; the match to TRBD1 covers 8 bases. Germline V gives CDR1 SNHLY, CDR2 FYNNEI. J lost 8 bases, V lost 4 bases, and 9 bases had no gene match. This CDR3 has 15 residues. The DNA of the CDR3 is TGTGCCAGCAGTGCGGACAGGGCTTTTGGAGAAAAACTGTTTTTT. Residues: CASSADRAFGEKLFF.

This clonotype appeared many times. The chain employs TRBV7-3 and TRBJ1-3; TRBD1 matches 10 bases. With 5 bases clipped from V and 9 bases from J, the junction kept 7 bases outside the gene matches. CDR1 and CDR2 (germline): SGHTA, FQGTGA. The length of the CDR3 is 14 residues. The CDR3 coding sequence is TGTGCCAGCAGCCCCGGGACAGGGGCTACCACCATATATTTT. Translation: CASSPGTGATTIYF.

This clonotype was seen only a few times. The V and J genes are TRBV5-4 and TRBJ2-7; no firm D call. This CDR3 is 14 amino acids long. Germline-derived CDR1 and CDR2 are SGHNT and YYREEE (reference sequence). Trimming stripped 4 bases from V and 3 bases from J, with 14 bases between. The CDR3 spells CASSPHPDFYEQYF. The CDR3 nucleotides read TGTGCCAGCAGCCCACATCCGGATTTCTACGAGCAGTACTTC.

The chain recombines TRBV28 with TRBJ1-4; 9 bases fit TRBD1. The germline V gene encodes CDR1 MDHEN and CDR2 SYDVKM. The CDR3 runs 14 residues. The V segment lost 6 bases and the J segment 8 bases; nucleotides outside the gene matches: 7. CDR3 sequence reads: CASRPGDRAEKLFF. The CDR3 DNA reads TGTGCCAGCAGACCAGGGGACAGGGCGGAAAAACTGTTTTTT.

This clonotype was recorded many times. This chain connects TRBV19 to TRBJ2-1, with 11 bases fitting TRBD2. The CDR3 length is 18 residues. V was pared by 2 bases and J by 7 bases, with 13 bases of the junction left unmatched. Germline loops: CDR1 LNHDA, CDR2 SQIVND (reference sequence). This CDR3 is CASSIWVASGRTPNEQFF. The CDR3 nucleotides are TGTGCCAGTAGTATATGGGTTGCTAGCGGGAGGACTCCAAATGAGCAGTTCTTC.

This clonotype has ten or more counts. Written as DNA, the CDR3 is TGTGCCAGCAGCCCTCCCGGGACTAGCGGGAGGGCCGGGGAGCAGTACTTC. Its protein is CASSPPGTSGRAGEQYF. The chain joins TRBV7-2 to TRBJ2-7; 16 nucleotides line up with TRBD2. Trimming cost V 5 bases and J 7 bases; bases outside gene matches: 11. In germline, CDR1 is SGHTA, CDR2 FQGNSA. CDR3 length equals 17 residues.

This clonotype showed up many times. The rearrangement uses TRBV10-2 and TRBJ2-1; 7 positions agree with TRBD1. Germline assignment: CDR1 WSHSY and CDR2 SAAADI. There are 13 residues in the CDR3. The V gene end was trimmed by 7 bases and the J gene end by 7 bases; junction bases not matched to a gene: 7. CDR3 in DNA: TGCGCCAGCAACAGACAGGGCGGGAATGAGCAGTTCTTC. It translates to CASNRQGGNEQFF.

This clonotype was detected ten times or more. This chain joins TRBV7-2 and TRBJ2-1, with D unclear. Germline CDR1 and CDR2: SGHTA and FQGNSA. V shed 4 bases and J shed 0 bases, with 13 bases lying between them. The CDR3 contains 16 residues. This CDR3 is CASSSFVLGSYNEQFF. The CDR3 DNA follows: TGTGCCAGCAGCTCTTTCGTCCTTGGCTCCTACAATGAGCAGTTCTTC.

The gene calls are TRBV12-3 or TRBV12-4 and TRBJ2-3; TRBD2 matches at 9 bases. The DNA end favors TRBJ2-7, so the J call may be wrong. This CDR3 spans 14 amino acids. CDR3 protein: CASSLSAGGDEQYF. The CDR3, as DNA: TGTGCCAGCAGTTTATCAGCGGGAGGTGACGAGCAGTACTTC.

This clonotype was recorded at least ten times. The chain combines TRBV7-2 with TRBJ2-7; no firm D call. The CDR3 consists of 16 residues. CDR1 is SGHTA, CDR2 FQGNSA, per germline. Trimming removed 1 base at V and 0 bases at J, with 13 bases between. CDR3 region: CASSLVVTKPSYEQYF. In DNA form, the CDR3 reads TGTGCCAGCAGCTTAGTTGTGACAAAGCCCTCCTACGAGCAGTACTTC.

This clonotype was counted at least ten times. This rearrangement joins TRBV6-1 to TRBJ1-4; weak D call: TRBD1 (6 bases). The germline gives CDR1 MNHNS, CDR2 SASEGT. Trimming removed 6 bases at V and 7 bases at J, with 18 bases between. The CDR3 loop spans 15 amino acids. The CDR3, as DNA: TGTGCCAGCAGCCCTAGGGGGGGCTCGGGTGAAAAACTGTTTTTT. Its protein is CASSPRGGSGEKLFF.

This clonotype was recorded a few times. The chain combines TRBV29-1 with TRBJ2-5, with D perhaps matching TRBD2 (6 bases). The V end was cut by 7 bases, the J end by 5 bases, with 23 bases between. The CDR3 is 15 amino acids. CDR1 and CDR2 (germline): SQVTM, ANQGSEA. This CDR3 reads CSAGGTGVRDETQYF. In DNA form, the CDR3 reads TGCAGCGCTGGCGGGACGGGGGTGAGGGACGAGACCCAGTACTTC.

The chain has TRBV13 and TRBJ1-6; D unresolved. Germline values: CDR1 PRHDT, CDR2 FYEKMQ (reference sequence). CDR3 length: 13 amino acids. V shed 2 bases and J shed 10 bases, with 9 bases lying between them. CDR3 nucleotides: TGTGCCAGCAGCTTATTAGTAGGCTCACCCCTCCACTTT. Amino acid sequence: CASSLLVGSPLHF.

This clonotype was recorded at least ten times. V is TRBV27 and J is TRBJ1-5; D perhaps matches TRBD1 (6 bases). Germline-derived CDR1 and CDR2 are MNHEY and SMNVEV (reference sequence). The CDR3 is made up of 13 amino acids. Trimming pared 6 bases from V and 3 bases from J, leaving 9 bases between. CDR3 loop: CASRTGVNQPQHF. The CDR3 DNA follows: TGTGCCAGCAGGACAGGAGTCAATCAGCCCCAGCATTTT.

This clonotype was detected a few times. The CDR3 sequence: CASSRQPWGYGYTF. The CDR3 DNA sequence: TGTGCCAGCAGTAGACAGCCCTGGGGCTATGGCTACACCTTC. The chain employs TRBV12-3 or TRBV12-4 and TRBJ1-2; D is perhaps TRBD1 (5 bases). The V and J ends lost 5 bases and 4 bases respectively, with 14 bases between them. The CDR3 loop spans 14 amino acids.